A single sample is the source of the 4 T cell receptor beta chains below, sequenced in a study of blood T cell repertoires in COVID-19. The table came from immunoSEQ multiplex PCR; TCRdb's copy has only in-frame clones and leaves some out. The table lists 150,000 to 200,000 clones, 80% to 90% of them singletons. The sequenced material came from PBMCs or T cells enriched from blood (not recorded which). All receptors come from a woman aged 18-30 years who had recovered from COVID-19.

The rearrangement joins TRBV19 to TRBJ1-2, with D possibly TRBD1 on 5 matching bases. CDR1 is LNHDA and CDR2 is SQIVND in the germline V gene (reference sequence). V lost 5 bases to trimming and J lost 4 bases, with 11 bases between them. The CDR3 is 13 residues long. The CDR3 region has the DNA TGTGCCAGTAGTCCGGGCAGGGCCTATGGCTACACCTTC. This translates into CASSPGRAYGYTF.

The sample holds a few counts of this clone. The rearrangement links TRBV5-1 to TRBJ2-7; no definite D call. V dropped 5 bases and J dropped 5 bases, with 17 bases sitting between them. Germline-derived CDR1 and CDR2 are SGHRS and YFSETQ. The CDR3 has 14 amino acids. CDR3 protein: CASSSGSLPNEQYF. CDR3 bases: TGCGCCAGCAGTTCCGGGTCTCTTCCGAACGAGCAGTACTTC.

The V gene is TRBV30, the J gene TRBJ1-1; possibly TRBD1 for D (5 bases). Germline lookup yields CDR1 GTSNPN and CDR2 SVGIG (reference sequence). Trimming took off 0 bases at V and 4 bases at J, with 12 bases between the two ends. The CDR3 is made up of 14 amino acids. The CDR3 loop is CAWSVRRRGTEAFF. The CDR3 nucleotides read TGTGCCTGGAGTGTACGACGTAGGGGCACTGAAGCTTTCTTT. The whole variable domain, remainder taken from reference TRBV30 and TRBJ1-1, is SQTIHQWPATLVQPVGSPLSLECTVEGTSNPNLYWYRQAAGRGLQLLFYSVGIGQISSEVPQNLSASRPQDRQFILSSKKLLLSDSGFYLCAWSVRRRGTEAFFGQGTRLTVV.

The V gene is TRBV11-3, the J gene TRBJ2-1, with D maybe TRBD2 (6 bases). Between the trimmed V and J ends, which lost 5 bases and 2 bases, there was a span of 19 bases. Per the germline V gene, CDR1 is SGHNT and CDR2 is YENEEA. The CDR3 has 17 amino acids. The CDR3 coding sequence is TGTGCCAGCAGCACGGGAGAGGGTTCGAATACCTACAATGAGCAGTTCTTC. It codes for CASSTGEGSNTYNEQFF.